This T cell receptor (beta chain) was captured by sequencing in a study of T-cell reconstitution after alpha-beta-depleted transplantation in children. CDR1 and CDR2 from the germline V gene are MNHNS and SASEGT. The V end was cut by 7 bases, the J end by 5 bases, with 14 bases between. CDR3 size: 13 residues. Preparation of the TCRbeta library involved a method that used unique molecular identifiers. In TCRdb, the PCR reads were re-called with MiXCR into one record per CDR3 protein. The repertoire consists of about 230,000 distinct CDR3 sequences, with 9.7% occurring once and the leading ten covering about 4.8%.

Sequencing used PBMCs from the stem cell graft donor, obtained from the stem cell graft. The receptor's source is a human donor who donated a stem cell graft to a child with SCID. This chain links TRBV6-1 with TRBJ1-2; D is undetermined. The CDR3 DNA sequence: TGTGCCAGCACCCCGGACGGAGTATATGGCTACACCTTC. Translated, it gives CASTPDGVYGYTF.